The entry that follows covers one TCR beta chain sequence. This sample is drawn from a study of blood T cell repertoires in COVID-19. Looking at the study overall: Samples representing acute and convalescent COVID-19 were sourced from the United States, Italy and Spain. The cDNA or gDNA used as material had been derived from T cells, B-cell-depleted T cells, or PBMCs.

The CDR3 has 16 amino acids. Trimming took 2 bases from V and 3 from J; bases not matched to a gene: 5. Germline-derived CDR1 and CDR2 are LGHNA and YSLEER. Study processing details: Cell counts per sample came from amplifying reference gene primers. Sequencing used immunoSEQ multiplex PCR; TCRdb keeps in-frame clones, though not all of them. For V, J and clone size, that table is used; D and trimming come from the DNA. The sample shows roughly 92,000 clones, roughly 84% of them seen only once. The clonotype originates from an elderly woman with active or convalescent COVID-19. V and J are TRBV4-3 and TRBJ2-5, with 11 bases identical to TRBD2. Sequences were obtained from peripheral blood. The CDR3 here is CASSQLLLAGEETQYF. Written as DNA, the CDR3 is TGCGCCAGCAGCCAACTACTACTAGCGGGGGAAGAGACCCAGTACTTC.